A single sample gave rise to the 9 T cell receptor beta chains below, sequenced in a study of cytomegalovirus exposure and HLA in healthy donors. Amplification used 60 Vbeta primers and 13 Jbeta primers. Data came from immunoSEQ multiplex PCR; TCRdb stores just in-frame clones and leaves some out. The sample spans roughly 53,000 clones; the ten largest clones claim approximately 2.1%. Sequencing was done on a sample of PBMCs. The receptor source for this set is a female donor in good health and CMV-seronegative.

The CDR3 region has the DNA TGTGCCTGGAGTGTACTAGGAGTAATTAACTATGGCTACACCTTC. Its translation is CAWSVLGVINYGYTF. This chain uses TRBV30 with TRBJ1-2; D not certain. V lost 0 bases to trimming and J lost 1 base, with 12 bases between them. Germline CDR1 is GTSNPN and CDR2 is SVGIG (reference sequence). This CDR3 has 15 residues.

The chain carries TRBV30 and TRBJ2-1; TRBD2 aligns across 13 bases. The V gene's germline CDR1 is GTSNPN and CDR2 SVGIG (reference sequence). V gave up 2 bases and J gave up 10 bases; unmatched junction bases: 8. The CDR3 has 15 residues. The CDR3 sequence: CAWSRTSGREWEQFF. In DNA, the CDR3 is TGTGCCTGGAGTCGCACTAGCGGGAGGGAATGGGAGCAGTTCTTC.

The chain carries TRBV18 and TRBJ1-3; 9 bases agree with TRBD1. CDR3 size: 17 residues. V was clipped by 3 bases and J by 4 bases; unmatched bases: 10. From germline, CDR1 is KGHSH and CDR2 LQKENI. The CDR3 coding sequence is TGTGCCAGCTCACCTATTGCGGGACAGGGTTCCGGAAACACCATATATTTT. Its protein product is CASSPIAGQGSGNTIYF. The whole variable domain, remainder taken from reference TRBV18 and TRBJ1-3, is NAGVMQNPRHLVRRRGQEARLRCSPMKGHSHVYWYRQLPEEGLKFMVYLQKENIIDESGMPKERFSAEFPKEGPSILRIQQVVRGDSAAYFCASSPIAGQGSGNTIYFGEGSWLTVV.

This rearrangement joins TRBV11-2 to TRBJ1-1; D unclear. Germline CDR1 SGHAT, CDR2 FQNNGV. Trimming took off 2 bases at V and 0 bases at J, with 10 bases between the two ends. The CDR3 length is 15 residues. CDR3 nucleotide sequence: TGTGCCAGCAGCTTACGGGAGGGTATGAACACTGAAGCTTTCTTT. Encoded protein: CASSLREGMNTEAFF.

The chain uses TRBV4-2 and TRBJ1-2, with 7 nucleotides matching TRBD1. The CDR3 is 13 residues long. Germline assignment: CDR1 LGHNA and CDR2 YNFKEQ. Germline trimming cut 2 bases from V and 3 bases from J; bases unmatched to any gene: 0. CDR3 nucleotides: TGTGCCAGCAGCCAACAGGGGGACTATGGCTACACCTTC. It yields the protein CASSQQGDYGYTF.

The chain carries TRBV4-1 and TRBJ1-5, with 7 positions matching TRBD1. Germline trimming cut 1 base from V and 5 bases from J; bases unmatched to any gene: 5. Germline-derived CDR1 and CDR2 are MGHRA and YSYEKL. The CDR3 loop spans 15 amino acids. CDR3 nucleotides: TGCGCCAGCAGCCAAGGACAGGGCGGGTATCAGCCCCAGCATTTT. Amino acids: CASSQGQGGYQPQHF.

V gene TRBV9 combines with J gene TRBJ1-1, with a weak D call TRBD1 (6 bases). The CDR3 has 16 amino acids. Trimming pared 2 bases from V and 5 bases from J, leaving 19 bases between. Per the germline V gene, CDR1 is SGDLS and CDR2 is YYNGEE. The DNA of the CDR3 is TGTGCCAGCAGCGTTTTGCCGGGGGGGGCCACGACTGAAGCTTTCTTT. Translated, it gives CASSVLPGGATTEAFF.

In DNA form, the CDR3 reads TGTGCCAGCAGCGTAGAGGCGGGAGGGGCCTACGAGCAGTACTTC. Amino acid sequence: CASSVEAGGAYEQYF. V gene TRBV9 combines with J gene TRBJ2-7, with 9 bases fitting TRBD2. With V trimmed by 0 bases and J by 2 bases, 3 bases remained unmatched. The CDR3 length is 15 residues. The V gene's germline CDR1 is SGDLS and CDR2 YYNGEE.

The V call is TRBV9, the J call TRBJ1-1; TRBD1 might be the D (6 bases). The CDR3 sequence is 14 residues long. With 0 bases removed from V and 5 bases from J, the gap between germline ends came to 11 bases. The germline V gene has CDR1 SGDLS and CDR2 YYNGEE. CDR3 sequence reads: CASSVVGGGTEAFF. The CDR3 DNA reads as TGTGCCAGCAGCGTAGTAGGGGGGGGAACTGAAGCTTTCTTT. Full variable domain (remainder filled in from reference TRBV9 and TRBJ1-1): DSGVTQTPKHLITATGQRVTLRCSPRSGDLSVYWYQQSLDQGLQFLIQYYNGEERAKGNILERFSAQQFPDLHSELNLSSLELGDSALYFCASSVVGGGTEAFFGQGTRLTVV.